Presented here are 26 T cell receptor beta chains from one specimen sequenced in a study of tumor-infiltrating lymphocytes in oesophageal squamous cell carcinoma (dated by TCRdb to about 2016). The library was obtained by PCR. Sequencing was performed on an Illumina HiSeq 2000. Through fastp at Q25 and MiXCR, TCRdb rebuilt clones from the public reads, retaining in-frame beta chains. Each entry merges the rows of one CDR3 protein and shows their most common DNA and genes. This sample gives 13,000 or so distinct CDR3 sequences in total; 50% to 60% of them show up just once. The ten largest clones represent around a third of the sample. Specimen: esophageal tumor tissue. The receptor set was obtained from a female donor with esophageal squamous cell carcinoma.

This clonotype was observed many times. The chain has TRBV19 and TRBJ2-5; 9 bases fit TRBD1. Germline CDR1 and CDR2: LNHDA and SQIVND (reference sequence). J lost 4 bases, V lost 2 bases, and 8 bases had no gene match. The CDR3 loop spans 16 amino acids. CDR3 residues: CASSIQFTGGRETQYF. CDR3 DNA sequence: TGTGCCAGTAGTATACAGTTTACAGGGGGCAGAGAGACCCAGTACTTC. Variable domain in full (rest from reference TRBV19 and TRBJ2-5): DGGITQSPKYLFRKEGQNVTLSCEQNLNHDAMYWYRQDPGQGLRLIYYSQIVNDFQKGDIAEGYSVSREKKESFPLTVTSAQKNPTAFYLCASSIQFTGGRETQYFGPGTRLLVL.

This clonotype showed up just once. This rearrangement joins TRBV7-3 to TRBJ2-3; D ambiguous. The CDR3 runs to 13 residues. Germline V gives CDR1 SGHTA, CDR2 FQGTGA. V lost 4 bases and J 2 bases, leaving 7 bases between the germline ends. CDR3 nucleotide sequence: TGTGCCAGCAGCTCTCTTCTCACAGATACGCAGTATTTT. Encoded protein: CASSSLLTDTQYF.

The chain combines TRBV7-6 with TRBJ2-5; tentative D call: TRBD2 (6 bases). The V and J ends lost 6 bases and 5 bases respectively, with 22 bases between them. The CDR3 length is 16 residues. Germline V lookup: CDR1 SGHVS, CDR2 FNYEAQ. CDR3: CASSPTPGLQSETQYF. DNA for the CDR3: TGTGCCAGCAGTCCTACTCCGGGACTTCAGTCCGAGACCCAGTACTTC.

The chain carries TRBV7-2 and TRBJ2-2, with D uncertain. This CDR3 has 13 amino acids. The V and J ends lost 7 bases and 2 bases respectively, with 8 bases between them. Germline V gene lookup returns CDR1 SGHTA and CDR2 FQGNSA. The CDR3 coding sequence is TGTGCCAGCACGGAGCAAAACACCGGGGAGCTGTTTTTT. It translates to CASTEQNTGELFF.

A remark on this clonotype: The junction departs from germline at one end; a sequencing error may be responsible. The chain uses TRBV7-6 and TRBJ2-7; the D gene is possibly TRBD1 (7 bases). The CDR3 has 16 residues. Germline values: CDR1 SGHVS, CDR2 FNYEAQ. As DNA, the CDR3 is TGTGCCAGCAGCCCGAGTGGACAGGCGGGGAATTCACCCCTCCACTTC. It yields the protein CASSPSGQAGNSPLHF.

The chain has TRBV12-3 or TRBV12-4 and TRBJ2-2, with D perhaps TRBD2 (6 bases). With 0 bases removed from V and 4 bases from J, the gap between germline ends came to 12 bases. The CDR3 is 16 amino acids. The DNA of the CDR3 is TGTGCCAGCAGTTTAGCGGGAGGAACTGGCACCGGGGAGCTGTTTTTT. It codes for CASSLAGGTGTGELFF.

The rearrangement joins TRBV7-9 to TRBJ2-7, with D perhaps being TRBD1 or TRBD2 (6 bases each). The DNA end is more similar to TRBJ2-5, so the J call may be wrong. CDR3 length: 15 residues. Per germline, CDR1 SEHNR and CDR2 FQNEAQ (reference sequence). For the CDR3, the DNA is TGTGCCAGCAGTCGACTAGAGCAGAGGGGGGAGACCCAGTACTTC. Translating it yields CASSRLEQRGETQYF.

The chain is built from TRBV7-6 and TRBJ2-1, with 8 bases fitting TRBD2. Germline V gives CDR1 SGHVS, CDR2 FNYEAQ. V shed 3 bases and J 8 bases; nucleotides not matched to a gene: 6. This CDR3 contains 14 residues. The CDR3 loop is CASSFSGEFYEQFF. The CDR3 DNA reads TGTGCCAGCAGCTTTAGCGGGGAGTTCTATGAGCAGTTCTTC.

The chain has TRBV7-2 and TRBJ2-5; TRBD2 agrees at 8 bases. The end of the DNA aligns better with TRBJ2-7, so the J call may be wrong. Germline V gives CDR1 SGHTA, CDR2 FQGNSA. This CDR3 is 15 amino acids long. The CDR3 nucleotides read TGTGCCAGCAGCCAACAAAGCGGGAGCTCATACGAGCAGTACTTC. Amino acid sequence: CASSQQSGSSYEQYF.

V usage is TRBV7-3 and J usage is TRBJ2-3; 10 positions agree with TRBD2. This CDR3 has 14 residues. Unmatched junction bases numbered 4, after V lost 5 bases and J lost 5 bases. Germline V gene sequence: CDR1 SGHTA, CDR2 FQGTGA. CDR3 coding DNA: TGTGCCAGCAGCCCTAGCGGGGGTGAAGATACGCAGTATTTT. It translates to CASSPSGGEDTQYF.

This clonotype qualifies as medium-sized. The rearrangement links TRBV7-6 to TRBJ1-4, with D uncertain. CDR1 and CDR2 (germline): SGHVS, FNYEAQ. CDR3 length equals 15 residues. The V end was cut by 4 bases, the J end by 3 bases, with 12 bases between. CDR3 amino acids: CASSSTTGPNEKLFF. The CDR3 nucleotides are TGTGCCAGCAGCTCAACGACCGGACCTAATGAAAAACTGTTTTTT.

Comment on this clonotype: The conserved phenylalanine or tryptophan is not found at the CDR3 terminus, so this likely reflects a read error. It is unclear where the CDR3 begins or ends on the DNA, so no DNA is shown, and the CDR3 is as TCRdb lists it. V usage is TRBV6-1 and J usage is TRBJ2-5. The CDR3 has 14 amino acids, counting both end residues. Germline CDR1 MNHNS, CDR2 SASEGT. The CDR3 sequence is CASSDTTYEQYFGS.

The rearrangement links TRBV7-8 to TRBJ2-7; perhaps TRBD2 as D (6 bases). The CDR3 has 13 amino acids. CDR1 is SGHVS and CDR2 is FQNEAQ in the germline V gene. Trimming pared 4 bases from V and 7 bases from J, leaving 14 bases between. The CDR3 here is CASSSRASGEQYF. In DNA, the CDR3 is TGTGCCAGCAGCTCTAGGGCGAGCGGGGAGCAGTACTTC.

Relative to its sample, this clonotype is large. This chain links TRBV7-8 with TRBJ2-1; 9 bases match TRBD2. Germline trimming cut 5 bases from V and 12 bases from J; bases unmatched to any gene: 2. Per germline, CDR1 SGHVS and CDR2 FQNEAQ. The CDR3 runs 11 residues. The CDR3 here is CASSVSGGQFF. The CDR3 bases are TGTGCCAGCAGCGTTAGCGGGGGGCAGTTCTTC.

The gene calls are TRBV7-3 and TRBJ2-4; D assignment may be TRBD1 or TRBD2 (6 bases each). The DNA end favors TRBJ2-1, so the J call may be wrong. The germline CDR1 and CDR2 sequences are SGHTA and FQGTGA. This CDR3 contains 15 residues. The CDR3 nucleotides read TGTGCCAGCAGCTTAAATCCGGGGGCGATTGGCGAGCAGTTCTTC. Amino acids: CASSLNPGAIGEQFF.

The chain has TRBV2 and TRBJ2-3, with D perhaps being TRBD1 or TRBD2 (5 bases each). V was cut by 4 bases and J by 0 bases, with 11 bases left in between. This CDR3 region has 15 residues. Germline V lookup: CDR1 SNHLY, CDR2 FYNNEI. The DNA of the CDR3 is TGTGCCAGCAGTGGTGGGACGGCTAGCACAGATACGCAGTATTTT. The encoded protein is CASSGGTASTDTQYF.

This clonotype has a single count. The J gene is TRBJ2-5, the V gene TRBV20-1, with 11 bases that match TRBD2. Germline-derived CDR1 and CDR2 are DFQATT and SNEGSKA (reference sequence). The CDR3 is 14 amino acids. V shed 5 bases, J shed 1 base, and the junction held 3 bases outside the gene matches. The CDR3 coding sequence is TGCAGTGCTTCTAGCGGGGGGTCCCAAGAGACCCAGTACTTC. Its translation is CSASSGGSQETQYF.

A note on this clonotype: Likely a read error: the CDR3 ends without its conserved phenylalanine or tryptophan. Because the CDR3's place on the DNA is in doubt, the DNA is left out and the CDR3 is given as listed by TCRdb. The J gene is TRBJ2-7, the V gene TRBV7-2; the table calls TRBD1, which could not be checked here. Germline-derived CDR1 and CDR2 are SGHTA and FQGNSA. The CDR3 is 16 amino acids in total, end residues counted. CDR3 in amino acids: CASSLGQHSYGYTFGS.

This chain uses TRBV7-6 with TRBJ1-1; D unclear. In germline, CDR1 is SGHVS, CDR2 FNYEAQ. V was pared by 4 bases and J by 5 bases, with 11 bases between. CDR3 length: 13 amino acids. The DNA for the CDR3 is TGTGCCAGCAGCTCATCCCGGACTACTGAAGCTTTCTTT. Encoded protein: CASSSSRTTEAFF.

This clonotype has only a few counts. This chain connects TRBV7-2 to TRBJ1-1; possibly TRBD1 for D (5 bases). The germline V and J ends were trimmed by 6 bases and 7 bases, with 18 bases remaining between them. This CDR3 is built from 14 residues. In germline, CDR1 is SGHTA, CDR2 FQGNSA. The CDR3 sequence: CASSFNHRSNEAFF. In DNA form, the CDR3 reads TGTGCCAGCAGTTTTAATCACAGGTCTAATGAAGCTTTCTTT.

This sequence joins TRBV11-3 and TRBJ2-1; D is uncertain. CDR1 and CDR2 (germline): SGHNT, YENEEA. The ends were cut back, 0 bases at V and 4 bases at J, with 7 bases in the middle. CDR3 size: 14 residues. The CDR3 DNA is TGTGCCAGCAGCTTAGACAGTTTTTACAATGAGCAGTTCTTC. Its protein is CASSLDSFYNEQFF.

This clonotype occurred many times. The CDR3 loop reads CASSPIPGADIEAFF. The CDR3 DNA reads TGTGCCAGCTCACCAATCCCGGGGGCGGATATTGAAGCTTTCTTT. This chain connects TRBV18 to TRBJ1-1; maybe TRBD1 (6 bases). The CDR3 extends over 15 amino acids. Germline loops: CDR1 KGHSH, CDR2 LQKENI. Deletions cut 2 bases from V and 7 bases from J, with 17 bases between.

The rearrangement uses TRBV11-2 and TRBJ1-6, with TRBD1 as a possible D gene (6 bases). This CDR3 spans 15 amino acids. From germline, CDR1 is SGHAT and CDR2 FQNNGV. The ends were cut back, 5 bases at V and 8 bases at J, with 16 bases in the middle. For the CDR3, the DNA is TGTGCCAGCAGCCCGCTACAGGGCCTGGATTCACCCCTCCACTTT. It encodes CASSPLQGLDSPLHF.

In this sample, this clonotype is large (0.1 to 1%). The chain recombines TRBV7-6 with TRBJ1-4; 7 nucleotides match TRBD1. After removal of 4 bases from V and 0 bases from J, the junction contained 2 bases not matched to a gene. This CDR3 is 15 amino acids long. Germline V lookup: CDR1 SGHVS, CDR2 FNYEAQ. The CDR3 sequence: CASSSGTATNEKLFF. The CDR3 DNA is TGTGCCAGCAGCTCCGGGACAGCAACTAATGAAAAACTGTTTTTT.

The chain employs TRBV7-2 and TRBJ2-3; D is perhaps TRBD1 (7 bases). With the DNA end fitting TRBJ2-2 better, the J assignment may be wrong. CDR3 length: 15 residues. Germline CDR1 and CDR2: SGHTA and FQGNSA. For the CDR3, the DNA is TGTGCCAGCAGCCCTAGACAGGGAGGCACCGGGGAGCTGTTTTTT. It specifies CASSPRQGGTGELFF.

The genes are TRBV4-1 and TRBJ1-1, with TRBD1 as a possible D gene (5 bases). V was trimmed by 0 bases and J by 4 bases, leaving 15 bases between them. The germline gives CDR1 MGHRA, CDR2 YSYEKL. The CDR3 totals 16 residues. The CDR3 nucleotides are TGCGCCAGCAGCCAAGAAATCGGGGCAGCAGGCACTGAAGCTTTCTTT. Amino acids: CASSQEIGAAGTEAFF.